The 26 T cell receptor beta chains presented below share a single source sample, sequenced in a study of T cell responses to AZD1222 COVID-19 vaccine. TCRdb's copy holds only in-frame clones and misses some; the assay was immunoSEQ multiplex PCR. The table shows 120,000 or so clones, with about 91% occurring only once. The specimen was peripheral blood, collected on day 0 of AZD1222 vaccination. Source of these receptors: an adult in good health.

The rearrangement joins TRBV24-1 to TRBJ1-2; D possibly corresponds to TRBD1 (6 bases). Trimming removed 3 bases at V and 8 bases at J, with 12 bases between. CDR1 KGHDR and CDR2 SFDVKD come from the germline V gene. The CDR3 length is 13 residues. CDR3 loop: CATSDPTGSGYTF. The CDR3 DNA sequence: TGTGCCACCAGTGATCCAACAGGGTCCGGCTACACCTTC.

This chain joins TRBV19 and TRBJ1-1; 8 nucleotides line up with TRBD1. The CDR3 covers 12 residues. V was pared by 6 bases and J by 5 bases, with 2 bases of the junction left unmatched. The germline V gene has CDR1 LNHDA and CDR2 SQIVND (reference sequence). The CDR3 DNA is TGTGCCAGTAGAGGACAGGGAACTGAAGCTTTCTTT. It is translated as CASRGQGTEAFF. The full variable domain, with the rest looked up from reference TRBV19 and TRBJ1-1, is DGGITQSPKYLFRKEGQNVTLSCEQNLNHDAMYWYRQDPGQGLRLIYYSQIVNDFQKGDIAEGYSVSREKKESFPLTVTSAQKNPTAFYLCASRGQGTEAFFGQGTRLTVV.

The CDR3 DNA follows: TGTGCCAGCAGCTTAGATCGACAAATAAGCGAAAAACTGTTTTTT. This sequence encodes CASSLDRQISEKLFF. J is TRBJ1-4 and V is TRBV7-2, with no clear D. The CDR3 runs 15 residues. CDR1 is SGHTA, CDR2 FQGNSA, per germline. V lost 1 base, J lost 8 bases, and 14 bases lay in between.

V is TRBV12-3 or TRBV12-4 and J is TRBJ2-7; D uncertain. The ends were cut back, 5 bases at V and 0 bases at J, with 5 bases in the middle. This CDR3 is 12 amino acids long. For the CDR3, the DNA is TGTGCCAGCAGTCTCCTCTCCTACGAGCAGTACTTC. Translating it yields CASSLLSYEQYF.

This clone was found once. The V and J genes are TRBV13 and TRBJ2-7, with TRBD1 matching 7 bases. Trimming at V came to 5 bases and at J to 5 bases, leaving 15 bases not matched to a gene. Germline V lookup: CDR1 PRHDT, CDR2 FYEKMQ (reference sequence). The CDR3 is made up of 16 amino acids. The chain's CDR3 is CASSQGRTGGINEQYF. The CDR3 DNA follows: TGTGCCAGCAGCCAGGGTCGGACAGGTGGGATCAACGAGCAGTACTTC.

This chain uses TRBV25-1 with TRBJ1-5; 11 bases match TRBD1. The V gene end was trimmed by 6 bases and the J gene end by 2 bases; junction bases not matched to a gene: 3. The germline V gene has CDR1 MGHDK and CDR2 SYGVNS. The CDR3 is 15 amino acids. CDR3 region: CASRGQGAGNQPQHF. CDR3 in DNA: TGTGCCAGCAGAGGACAGGGGGCAGGCAATCAGCCCCAGCATTTT.

V is TRBV18 and J is TRBJ1-1, with D maybe TRBD1 (5 bases). The germline CDR1 and CDR2 sequences are KGHSH and LQKENI. V was shortened by 2 bases and J by 9 bases, with 10 bases between the two germline ends. The CDR3 is 12 amino acids. CDR3 coding DNA: TGTGCCAGCTCACCAGGGCAGGGTAAAGCTTTCTTT. Amino acids: CASSPGQGKAFF.

The chain uses TRBV29-1 and TRBJ1-1; D gene uncertain. V was clipped by 4 bases and J by 7 bases, with 7 bases between them. This CDR3 is 10 amino acids long. Germline V gene lookup returns CDR1 SQVTM and CDR2 ANQGSEA. This CDR3 reads CSVGGGEAFF. The CDR3 region has the DNA TGCAGCGTTGGGGGAGGTGAAGCTTTCTTT. Drawing the rest from reference TRBV29-1 and TRBJ1-1, the complete variable domain is SAVISQKPSRDICQRGTSLTIQCQVDSQVTMMFWYRQQPGQSLTLIATANQGSEATYESGFVIDKFPISRPNLTFSTLTVSNMSPEDSSIYLCSVGGGEAFFGQGTRLTVV.

The chain employs TRBV7-9 and TRBJ2-7; 7 positions agree with TRBD1. V was pared by 5 bases and J by 0 bases, with 7 bases of the junction left unmatched. Per the germline V gene, CDR1 is SEHNR and CDR2 is FQNEAQ (reference sequence). The CDR3 runs to 15 residues. The CDR3 DNA sequence: TGTGCCAGCAGCCCGGGACAGTTCCCCTCCTACGAGCAGTACTTC. Its translation: CASSPGQFPSYEQYF.

The chain links TRBV6-4 to TRBJ2-2; D gene unclear. Trimming took 2 bases from V and 1 from J, leaving 2 bases between them. The germline gives CDR1 MRHNA, CDR2 SNTAGT. This CDR3 spans 13 amino acids. CDR3 coding DNA: TGTGCCAGCAGTGACAGGAACACCGGGGAGCTGTTTTTT. This translates into CASSDRNTGELFF.

The gene calls are TRBV7-8 and TRBJ2-2; maybe TRBD1 (5 bases). The germline V gene encodes CDR1 SGHVS and CDR2 FQNEAQ. Trimming took 5 bases from V and 7 from J, leaving 11 bases between them. This CDR3 spans 13 amino acids. Written as DNA, the CDR3 is TGTGCCAGCAGCCGCAGGGTGCGCGGGGAGCTGTTTTTT. This translates into CASSRRVRGELFF.

This chain connects TRBV6-5 to TRBJ2-7, with a weak D call TRBD1 (6 bases). The ends were cut back, 0 bases at V and 0 bases at J, with 12 bases in the middle. CDR3 size: 16 residues. The germline V gene encodes CDR1 MNHEY and CDR2 SVGAGI. The CDR3 here is CASSYSPTGSSYEQYF. The CDR3 coding sequence is TGTGCCAGCAGTTACTCCCCTACAGGGAGCTCCTACGAGCAGTACTTC.

J is TRBJ1-5 and V is TRBV18; weak D call: TRBD1 (5 bases). Looked up from germline, CDR1 is KGHSH and CDR2 is LQKENI. Trimming left V 2 bases short and J 5 bases short, with 10 bases between. The CDR3 is made up of 14 amino acids. This chain's CDR3 is CASSPGGGDQPQHF. CDR3 DNA sequence: TGTGCCAGCTCACCAGGGGGGGGAGATCAGCCCCAGCATTTT.

The rearrangement links TRBV27 to TRBJ1-2; D not certain. The V gene lost 3 bases and the J gene lost 3 bases, with 8 bases spanning the gap. Per germline, CDR1 MNHEY and CDR2 SMNVEV (reference sequence). This CDR3 spans 13 amino acids. In nucleotides, the CDR3 is TGTGCCAGCAGTTTCTTCGGGGACTATGGCTACACCTTC. The encoded protein is CASSFFGDYGYTF.

This clone was observed a few times. The identical CDR3 is also encoded by other nucleotide sequences in the sample. The chain uses TRBV2 and TRBJ2-7, with D unresolved. Trimming pared 4 bases from V and 4 bases from J, leaving 2 bases between. Looked up from germline, CDR1 is SNHLY and CDR2 is FYNNEI. The CDR3 totals 10 residues. CDR3: CASSGYEQYF. CDR3 coding DNA: TGTGCCAGCAGTGGATACGAGCAGTACTTC.

The chain combines TRBV5-1 with TRBJ1-1; possible D gene TRBD1, 6 bases. The germline gives CDR1 SGHRS, CDR2 YFSETQ. The CDR3 runs to 16 residues. V was clipped by 4 bases and J by 1 base, with 17 bases between them. The CDR3 sequence is CASSRIPMDRNTEAFF. The CDR3 DNA follows: TGCGCCAGCAGCCGAATCCCGATGGACAGGAACACTGAAGCTTTCTTT.

This chain joins TRBV4-2 and TRBJ1-1; no definite D call. Deletions cut 2 bases from V and 5 bases from J, with 9 bases between. CDR1 is LGHNA and CDR2 is YNFKEQ in the germline V gene. This CDR3 spans 13 amino acids. The CDR3 DNA is TGTGCCAGCAGCCAATTAGAGGGAACTGAAGCTTTCTTT. This codes for CASSQLEGTEAFF.

V gene TRBV15 combines with J gene TRBJ1-4; the D is unclear. The CDR3 has 14 amino acids. CDR1 is LNHNV, CDR2 YYDKDF, per germline (reference sequence). Trimming left V 0 bases short and J 6 bases short, with 8 bases between. CDR3 in DNA: TGTGCCACCAGCAGAGATAGAAGTTATGAAAAACTGTTTTTT. Translated, it gives CATSRDRSYEKLFF.

V usage is TRBV9 and J usage is TRBJ1-6, with TRBD1 identical over 9 bases. With 3 bases clipped from V and 9 bases from J, the junction kept 7 bases outside the gene matches. CDR1 is SGDLS, CDR2 YYNGEE, per germline. This CDR3 contains 15 residues. The CDR3 region is CASSGWTGAGSPLHF. The DNA of the CDR3 is TGTGCCAGCAGCGGATGGACAGGGGCTGGTTCACCCCTCCACTTT.

The chain links TRBV11-3 to TRBJ2-3; the match to TRBD2 covers 12 bases. This CDR3 comprises 16 residues. Trimming at V came to 1 base and at J to 4 bases, leaving 3 bases not matched to a gene. The germline CDR1 and CDR2 sequences are SGHNT and YENEEA. The DNA of the CDR3 is TGTGCCAGCAGCTTAGCCCTAGCGGGAGGGCCAGATACGCAGTATTTT. It is translated as CASSLALAGGPDTQYF. The whole variable domain, remainder taken from reference TRBV11-3 and TRBJ2-3, is EAGVVQSPRYKIIEKKQPVAFWCNPISGHNTLYWYLQNLGQGPELLIRYENEEAVDDSQLPKDRFSAERLKGVDSTLKIQPAELGDSAVYLCASSLALAGGPDTQYFGPGTRLTVL.

Of note for this clone: One end of the junction is discordant with germline, which a read error may explain. V is TRBV7-8 and J is TRBJ2-3, with TRBD2 identical over 12 bases. Germline V gives CDR1 SGHVS, CDR2 FQNEAQ. The CDR3 extends over 19 amino acids. The CDR3 loop reads CASRLARLAGATPTDTQYF. CDR3 nucleotide sequence: TGTGCCAGCAGATTAGCTCGACTAGCGGGGGCCACCCCCACAGATACGCAGTATTTT.

This sequence joins TRBV27 and TRBJ2-5, with 7 positions matching TRBD1. Germline loops: CDR1 MNHEY, CDR2 SMNVEV (reference sequence). The CDR3 consists of 15 residues. The V segment lost 4 bases and the J segment 5 bases; nucleotides outside the gene matches: 10. CDR3 DNA: TGTGCCAGCAGTTCTCTGGGGGACAGCAAGGAGACCCAGTACTTC. It encodes CASSSLGDSKETQYF.

The chain combines TRBV4-3 with TRBJ1-2; D perhaps matches TRBD1 (6 bases). CDR1 and CDR2 (germline): LGHNA, YSLEER. The CDR3 is 15 amino acids. V was clipped by 0 bases and J by 4 bases, with 12 bases between them. The CDR3 DNA follows: TGCGCCAGCAGCCAAGATCCAGGACAGTTCTATGGCTACACCTTC. It specifies CASSQDPGQFYGYTF.

V usage is TRBV7-8 and J usage is TRBJ1-2, with a tentative D call TRBD1 (6 bases). CDR3 length: 15 residues. Per the germline V gene, CDR1 is SGHVS and CDR2 is FQNEAQ. Trimming took 0 bases from V and 4 from J, leaving 12 bases between them. The DNA for the CDR3 is TGTGCCAGCAGCTTAGCGGGGGGCGGAGGCTATGGCTACACCTTC. It encodes CASSLAGGGGYGYTF.

V is TRBV7-9 and J is TRBJ1-6, with D perhaps TRBD1 (6 bases). The V gene lost 5 bases and the J gene lost 10 bases, with 18 bases spanning the gap. This CDR3 comprises 15 residues. The germline gives CDR1 SEHNR, CDR2 FQNEAQ (reference sequence). The CDR3 nucleotides are TGTGCCAGCAGCGCCTCACAGGGATTACGATCACCCCTCCACTTT. Protein sequence: CASSASQGLRSPLHF.

The chain carries TRBV6-4 and TRBJ1-1; 8 nucleotides line up with TRBD1. The CDR3 length is 13 residues. The V and J ends lost 6 bases and 4 bases, in that order; junction bases with no gene match: 4. Per the germline V gene, CDR1 is MRHNA and CDR2 is SNTAGT. The CDR3 DNA is TGTGCCAGCAGCCCAACAGGGGGCACTGAAGCTTTCTTT. Translated, it gives CASSPTGGTEAFF.